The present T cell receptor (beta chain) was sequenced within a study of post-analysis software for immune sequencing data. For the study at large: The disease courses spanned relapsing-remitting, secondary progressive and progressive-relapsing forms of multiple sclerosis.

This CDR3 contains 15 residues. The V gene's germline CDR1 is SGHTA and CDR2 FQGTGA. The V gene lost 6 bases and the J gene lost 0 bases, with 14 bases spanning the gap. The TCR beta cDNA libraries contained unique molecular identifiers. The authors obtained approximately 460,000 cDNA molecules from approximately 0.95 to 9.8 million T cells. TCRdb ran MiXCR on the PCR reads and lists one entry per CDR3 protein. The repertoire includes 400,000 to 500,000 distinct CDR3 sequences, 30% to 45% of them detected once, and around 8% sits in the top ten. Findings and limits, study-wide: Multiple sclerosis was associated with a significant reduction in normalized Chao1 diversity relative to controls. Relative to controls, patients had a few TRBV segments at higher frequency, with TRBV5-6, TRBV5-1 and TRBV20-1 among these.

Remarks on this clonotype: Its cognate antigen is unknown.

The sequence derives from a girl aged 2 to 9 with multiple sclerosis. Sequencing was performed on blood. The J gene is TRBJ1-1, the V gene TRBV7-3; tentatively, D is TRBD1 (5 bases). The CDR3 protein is CASSDSGFVNTEAFF. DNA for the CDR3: TGTGCCAGCAGTGACTCAGGGTTCGTGAACACTGAAGCTTTCTTT.